Here is one TCR beta chain with its context. Its antigen remains unidentified. Trimming took 1 base from V and 0 from J, leaving 7 bases between them. The CDR3 length is 16 residues. The germline V gene encodes CDR1 SGHDN and CDR2 FVKESK. Here immunoSEQ multiplex PCR was the method, and the copy in TCRdb shows in-frame clones only, minus some. The data show hundreds of thousands of clones, with about 80% seen just once and roughly 0.67% held by the top ten. These data belong to a study of Tregs in tolerant kidney transplant recipients. Study-level findings and limits: Expanding Tregs on activated donor B cells appeared to best identify donor-specific TCRbeta clones.

The sequence was collected from a human donor in good health. This chain joins TRBV14 and TRBJ2-6, with D unresolved. The source material was CD4+ T cells from blood. CDR3: CASSQALTSGANVLTF. The CDR3 nucleotides are TGTGCCAGCAGCCAAGCCCTGACCTCTGGGGCCAACGTCCTGACTTTC.